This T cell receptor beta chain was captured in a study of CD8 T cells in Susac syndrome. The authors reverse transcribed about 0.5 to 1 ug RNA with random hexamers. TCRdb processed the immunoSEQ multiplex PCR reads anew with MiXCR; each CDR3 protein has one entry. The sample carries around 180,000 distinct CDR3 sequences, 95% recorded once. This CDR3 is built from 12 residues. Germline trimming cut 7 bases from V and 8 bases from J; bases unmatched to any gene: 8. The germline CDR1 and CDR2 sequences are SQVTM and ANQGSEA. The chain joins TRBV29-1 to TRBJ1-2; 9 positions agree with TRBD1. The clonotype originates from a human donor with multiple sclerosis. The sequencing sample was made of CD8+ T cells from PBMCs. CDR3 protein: CSAGTGRSGYTF. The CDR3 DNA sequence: TGCAGCGCTGGGACAGGGAGAAGCGGCTACACCTTC.